This T cell receptor (beta chain) emerged from a study of T-cell memory formation after mild COVID-19 (dated by TCRdb to about 2021). About the investigation overall: Most TCR sequence clusters were specific to one of the two donors. In a couple of donors, T-cell clones that expanded and contracted after mild COVID-19 were followed by sequencing TCRalpha and TCRbeta repertoires longitudinally. The cohort was made up of two young adult volunteers, one female and one male, who were previously healthy. Overall results and qualifications from the work: Contracting CD4+ clones were found mainly in CM and EM memory subsets, while CD8+ clones were enriched in EMRA. Whether the second-wave clones peaking on day 37 were SARS-CoV-2 specific was not confirmed. Only a couple of mild cases were covered in the study, and larger cohorts including severe cases with pre-infection samples were considered necessary. Clones that contracted from day 15 to 85 showed balanced CD4/CD8 phenotypes, whereas a second wave of clones that expanded from day 15 to 37 leaned towards CD4+. The detection of some responding clones in pre-infection memory suggests that pre-existing cross-reactive memory T cells joined the SARS-CoV-2 response.

A distance of 9 bases separates the germline ends of V and J, which lose 2 bases and 7 bases respectively. Via the germline V gene, CDR1 is SGHTA and CDR2 FQGNSA. Measured from the cysteine to the phenylalanine, the CDR3 is 12 residues long. Solely the CDR3 DNA is kept, with 36 bases framed from the first base. Ficoll-Paque density gradient centrifugation was used to isolate PBMCs. For sequencing, an Illumina NovaSeq 6000 was employed. TCRalpha and TCRbeta cDNA libraries were constructed by 5'RACE with constant-segment primers, with sample barcodes and unique molecular identifiers being introduced. RNA was extracted from every sample with Trizol reagent. Amplification of the libraries took two PCR steps, and the second step added a second sample barcode plus Illumina TruSeq adapters. Libraries were sequenced on an Illumina NovaSeq with 2 x 150 bp paired-end reads. The study's processing was this. With migec v1.2.7, reads were demultiplexed and then collapsed into UMI-guided consensus sequences. Using mixcr v2.1.11, UMI consensuses were aligned to TRA and TRB V and J templates and then assembled into clonotypes. Expanded or contracted clonotypes were those called significant by both edgeR and NoisET, with noise models trained on biological replicates. For edgeR calls, the cutoffs were a false discovery rate-adjusted p below 0.01 and a log2 fold-change threshold of 1. PCA with hierarchical clustering of max-normalized trajectories of the 1000 most abundant clonotypes was used as exploratory dynamics analysis. The CD4 or CD8 phenotype of responding clones was assigned using the separately sequenced CD4+ and CD8+ repertoires. TCRdb reworked the public reads: Q25 trimming with fastp, MiXCR clone assembly, productive beta chains retained. Records with the same CDR3 protein are collapsed into one entry carrying the most frequent genes and DNA. Clone size and V and J calls follow TCRdb, not the original study. In this sample the table shows 550,000 to 600,000 distinct CDR3 sequences, about 18% of which occur a single time. The ten most abundant clones make up about 8.1% of the sample.

This clonotype occurred once. It lacks a known antigen. Per-nucleotide qualities are absent, and no much larger clonotype sits a single base away. Support from one read is weak. Recombination connected TRBV7-2 to TRBJ2-7, with no confident D gene call. The clonotype originates from an adult woman who had mild COVID-19 (a few samples of this study predate the infection). The sample titles of this study are shuffled in the database, so cell type and time point are left out; the donor was told from shared clones. The sample was PBMCs or a T cell subset sorted from them (not recorded which). The CDR3 has the sequence CASSLTVGEQYF. Here is the DNA: TGTGCCAGCAGCTTAACGGTGGGGGAGCAGTACTTC.